This is a list of T cell receptor beta chains from one sample in a study of T cells after posttransplantation cyclophosphamide. The repertoire was sequenced with immunoSEQ multiplex PCR; TCRdb's copy has only in-frame clones and lacks some. There are about 16,000 clones in the sample; roughly 84% occur only once, and approximately 3.4% lies in the top ten. Sequencing used PBMCs, obtained after an allogeneic stem cell transplant with a calcineurin inhibitor and methotrexate. The source of these receptors is a male patient in his fifties who received an allogeneic stem cell transplant from an unrelated donor, was CMV-positive, and had chronic GVHD only. The T cells may come from the graft donor. CDR3s include the opening cysteine and the closing phenylalanine or tryptophan. D genes are given only for firm matches. Clone size is shown for a subset of rows, as once, few, many or a class of expanded clone.

size	J	D	V	DNA	CDR3
NA	TRBJ2-2	TRBD1	TRBV13	TGTGCCAGCAGCTTGGGACAGGGGGATTGGAGCGGGGAGCTGTTTTTT	CASSLGQGDWSGELFF
NA	TRBJ2-7	NA	TRBV2	TGTGCCAGCATACAGGGTTGGTACGAGCAGTACTTC	CASIQGWYEQYF
NA	TRBJ1-2	NA	TRBV19	TGTGCCAGTAGAACGCAAGGGGTAGATGGCTACACCTTC	CASRTQGVDGYTF
once	TRBJ2-1	TRBD1	TRBV6-6	TGTGCCAGCAGTACAGGGGTGATCGTCGATGAGCAGTTCTTC	CASSTGVIVDEQFF
NA	TRBJ2-7	TRBD1	TRBV19	TGTGCCAGTAGTAGACAGGGGGCCGGGTACGAGCAGTACTTC	CASSRQGAGYEQYF
NA	TRBJ2-5	TRBD2	TRBV19	TGTGCCAGTAGTATAGATACGACTAGCGGGGGAGAGACCCAGTACTTC	CASSIDTTSGGETQYF
NA	TRBJ1-2	TRBD1	TRBV9	TGTGCCAGCAGCGCCTCGGACAGGGGGCTTATCTATGGCTACACCTTC	CASSASDRGLIYGYTF
once	TRBJ1-2	TRBD1	TRBV5-1	TGCGCCAGCAGCAAGGATGGGACAGGGTATGGCTACACCTTC	CASSKDGTGYGYTF
NA	TRBJ1-5	NA	TRBV10-3	TGTGCCATCAGCCCCCAGTTCGGCAATCAGCCCCAGCATTTT	CAISPQFGNQPQHF
NA	TRBJ2-2	NA	TRBV27	TGTGCCAGCAGTCCGTACAGGGACACCGGGGAGCTGTTTTTT	CASSPYRDTGELFF
NA	TRBJ1-1	TRBD1	TRBV5-4	TGTGCCAGCAGCTCCCAACAGGGGAGGCGAGCTGAAGCTTTCTTT	CASSSQQGRRAEAFF
NA	TRBJ1-1	TRBD1	TRBV6-5	TGTGCCAGCAGGCCGACCGGGACAGGGTTTGAAGCTTTCTTT	CASRPTGTGFEAFF
NA	TRBJ1-1	NA	TRBV9	TGTGCCAGCAGCCCCAGTGGTACCTACACTGAAGCTTTCTTT	CASSPSGTYTEAFF
NA	TRBJ2-3	TRBD2	TRBV28	TGTGCCAGCAGTCTGCGGCTAGCGGGCACCACAGATACGCAGTATTTT	CASSLRLAGTTDTQYF
NA	TRBJ2-2	TRBD2	TRBV7-8	TGTGCCAGCAGCTTAGGAGCGGGAGTATCCGGGGAGCTGTTTTTT	CASSLGAGVSGELFF
NA	TRBJ2-6	TRBD2	TRBV15	TGTGCCACCAGCAGGTTAGCGGGAGAAGGGGCCAACGTCCTGACTTTC	CATSRLAGEGANVLTF
NA	TRBJ1-4	TRBD1	TRBV4-3	TGCGCCAGCAGCCAAGGGGGGACAGGGGATGAAAAACTGTTTTTT	CASSQGGTGDEKLFF
NA	TRBJ1-1	NA	TRBV11-3	TGTGCCAGCAGCTTAGTGGGGGGAGACACTGAAGCTTTCTTT	CASSLVGGDTEAFF
NA	TRBJ1-4	NA	TRBV11-3	TGTGCCAGCAGCCGTATGTGGGGGGGGAATGAAAAACTGTTTTTT	CASSRMWGGNEKLFF
NA	TRBJ1-5	TRBD1	TRBV2	TGTGCCAGCACCTCAACGGGACAGGGTAATAGCAATCAGCCCCAGCATTTT	CASTSTGQGNSNQPQHF
NA	TRBJ1-1	NA	TRBV4-1	TGCGCCAGCAGCCGTGGCGGCAGGGTGTCGACTGAAGCTTTCTTT	CASSRGGRVSTEAFF
NA	TRBJ2-3	NA	TRBV5-1	TGCGCCAGCAGCTTAACCACCTTCGGAGATACGCAGTATTTT	CASSLTTFGDTQYF
NA	TRBJ2-3	NA	TRBV27	TGTGCCAGCACTCGGACAGGCACAGATACGCAGTATTTT	CASTRTGTDTQYF
few	TRBJ1-1	NA	TRBV6-5	TGTGCCAGCAGTTACGGGGGGGCGGCACGGAACACTGAAGCTTTCTTT	CASSYGGAARNTEAFF
NA	TRBJ1-2	TRBD1	TRBV6-1	TGTGCCAGCAGTGTGGGGCAGGGGGCCCCTGGAGATGGCTACACCTTC	CASSVGQGAPGDGYTF
NA	TRBJ2-7	NA	TRBV7-9	TGTGCCAGCAGCCAAGCAGGCTCCAACTACGAGCAGTACTTC	CASSQAGSNYEQYF
NA	TRBJ1-1	NA	TRBV15	TGTGCCACCAGCAGAGAAGGAGGGGCTGAAGCTTTCTTT	CATSREGGAEAFF
NA	TRBJ2-2	TRBD2	TRBV5-4	TGTGCCAGCAGCAAGGGGACTAGCTCGAACACCGGGGAGCTGTTTTTT	CASSKGTSSNTGELFF
NA	TRBJ2-2	TRBD2	TRBV2	TGTGCCAGCACCGAGGGACTAGCGGGGAGCACCGGGGAGCTGTTTTTT	CASTEGLAGSTGELFF
NA	TRBJ1-2	NA	TRBV7-2	TGTGCCAGCAGCTTTACAGGGAATCCTAACTATGGCTACACCTTC	CASSFTGNPNYGYTF
NA	TRBJ2-2	TRBD2	TRBV29-1	TGCAGCGCCGGGGGGGGCACCGGGGAGCTGTTTTTT	CSAGGGTGELFF
few	TRBJ2-7	NA	TRBV9	TGTGCCAGCAGCGTAGAAGGTGGACTTTCTAAGGAGCAGTACTTC	CASSVEGGLSKEQYF
NA	TRBJ2-3	TRBD1	TRBV9	TGTGCCAGCAGCCCCAGAGGGGGCAGGGTCCTAACTCAGTTCACAGATACGCAGTATTTT	CASSPRGGRVLTQFTDTQYF
NA	TRBJ1-3	TRBD1	TRBV7-4	TGTGCCAGCAGCTTAGTAGGTCCGGTAGGGACAGAGAGATTTATTGGAAACACCATATATTTT	CASSLVGPVGTERFIGNTIYF
NA	TRBJ1-5	NA	TRBV19	TGTGCCAGTAGTATAGAGGCCCTCCCCAATCAGCCCCAGCATTTT	CASSIEALPNQPQHF
NA	TRBJ1-1	TRBD1	TRBV12-5	TGTGCTAGTGGTTTGAACAGGGGGCCCGGCACTGAAGCTTTCTTT	CASGLNRGPGTEAFF
once	TRBJ2-3	NA	TRBV11-2	TGTGCCAGCAGCCCGTACACAGATACGCAGTATTTT	CASSPYTDTQYF
NA	TRBJ2-5	NA	TRBV20-1	TGCAGCGCAGGGGAGACCCAGTACTTC	CSAGETQYF
NA	TRBJ2-1	TRBD2	TRBV6-5	TGTGCCAGCAGTTACTCGGAGCGGGACCCCTACAATGAGCAGTTCTTC	CASSYSERDPYNEQFF
NA	TRBJ1-4	TRBD1	TRBV5-1	TGCGCCAGCAGCACGGGACAGGTTGGGCTTAGTGAAAAACTGTTTTTT	CASSTGQVGLSEKLFF
NA	TRBJ1-1	NA	TRBV28	TGTGCCAGCAGTTTTGGGAGGAACACTGAAGCTTTCTTT	CASSFGRNTEAFF
NA	TRBJ2-1	NA	TRBV4-2	TGTGCCAGCAGCCAATCACAGATAAATGAGCAGTTCTTC	CASSQSQINEQFF